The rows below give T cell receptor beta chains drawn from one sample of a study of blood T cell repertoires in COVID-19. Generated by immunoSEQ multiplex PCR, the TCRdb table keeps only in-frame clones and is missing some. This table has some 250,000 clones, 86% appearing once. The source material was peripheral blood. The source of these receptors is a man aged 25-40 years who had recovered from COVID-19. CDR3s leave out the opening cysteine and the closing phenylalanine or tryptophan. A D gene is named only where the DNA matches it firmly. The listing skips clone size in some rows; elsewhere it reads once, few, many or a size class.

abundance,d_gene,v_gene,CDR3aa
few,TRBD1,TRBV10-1,ASSPGTGGTEAF
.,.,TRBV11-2,ASSLSSSPQFGYGYT
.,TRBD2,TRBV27,ASTPGGSTDTQY
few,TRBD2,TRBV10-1,ASSDGLANIQY
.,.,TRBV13,ASSYPGGPKNIQY
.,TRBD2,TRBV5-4,ASSLGNTVLAGGKETQY
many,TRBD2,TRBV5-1,ASNLAGYNEQF
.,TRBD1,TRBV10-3,AISESPDRGTSGNTIY
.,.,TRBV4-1,ASSQVGGWTGELF
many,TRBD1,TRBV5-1,ASSLYDRDPYGYT
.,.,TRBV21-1,ASMAGRGTGTGNYGYT
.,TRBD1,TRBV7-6,ASSQPPGQGLSGANVLT
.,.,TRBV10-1,ASSVMHSTGRDTQY
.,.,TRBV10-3,AISELGDTGELF
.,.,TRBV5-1,ASRLDSYSYEQY
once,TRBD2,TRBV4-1,ASSHRLAGEQY
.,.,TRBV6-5,ASSYKGLTANTEAF
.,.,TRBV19,ASSIYLGAYETQY
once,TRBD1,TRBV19,ASSTRQGTGNTIY
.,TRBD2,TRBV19,ASSARLSGGAGTQY
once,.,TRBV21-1,ASSKALGSGVSVKTQY
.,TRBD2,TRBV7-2,ASGDSGGPSDTQY
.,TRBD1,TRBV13,ASSLLFRDSTGELF
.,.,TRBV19,ASSIGREGSTEAF
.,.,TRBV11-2,ASSLVTASYEQY
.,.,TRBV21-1,ASSKVPSGTSYNEQF
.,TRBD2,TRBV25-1,ASSERAGGRNEQF
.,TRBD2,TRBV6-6,ASSRPLAGGPILHEQY
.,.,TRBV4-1,ASSQDIAGGYSNQPQH